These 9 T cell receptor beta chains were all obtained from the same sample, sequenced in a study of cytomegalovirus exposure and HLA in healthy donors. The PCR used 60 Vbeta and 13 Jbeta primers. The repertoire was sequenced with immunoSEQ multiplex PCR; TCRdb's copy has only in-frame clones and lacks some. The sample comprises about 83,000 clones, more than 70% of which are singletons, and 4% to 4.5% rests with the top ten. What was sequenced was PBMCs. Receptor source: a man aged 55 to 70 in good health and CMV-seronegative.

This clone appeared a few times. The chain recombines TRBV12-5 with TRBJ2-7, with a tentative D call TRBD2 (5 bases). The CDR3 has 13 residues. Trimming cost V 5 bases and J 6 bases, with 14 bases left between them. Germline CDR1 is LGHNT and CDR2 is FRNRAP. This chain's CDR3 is CASGPSIRGEQYF. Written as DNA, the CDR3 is TGTGCTAGTGGTCCTAGCATTCGAGGCGAGCAGTACTTC.

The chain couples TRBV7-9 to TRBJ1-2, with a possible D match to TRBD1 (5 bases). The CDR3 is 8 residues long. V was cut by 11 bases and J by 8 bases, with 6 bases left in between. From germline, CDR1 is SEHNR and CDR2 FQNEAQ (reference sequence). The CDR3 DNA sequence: TGTGCCCCAGGGGGCTACACCTTC. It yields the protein CAPGGYTF.

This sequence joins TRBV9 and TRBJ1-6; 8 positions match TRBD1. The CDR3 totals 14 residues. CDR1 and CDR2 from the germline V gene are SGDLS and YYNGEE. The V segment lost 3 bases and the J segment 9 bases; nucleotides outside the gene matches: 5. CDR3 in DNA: TGTGCCAGCAGCGCCGCAGGGGGCGGTTCACCCCTCCACTTT. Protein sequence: CASSAAGGGSPLHF.

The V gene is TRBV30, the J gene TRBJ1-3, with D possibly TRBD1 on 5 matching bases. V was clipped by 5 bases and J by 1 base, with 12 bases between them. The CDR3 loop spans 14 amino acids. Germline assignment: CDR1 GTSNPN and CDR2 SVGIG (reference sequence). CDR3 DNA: TGTGCCTGGCAACCAGGGAATTCTGGAAACACCATATATTTT. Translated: CAWQPGNSGNTIYF.

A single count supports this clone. CDR3 in amino acids: CASSLAAGVTDTQYF. CDR3 nucleotides: TGTGCCAGCAGCTTAGCGGCGGGGGTCACAGATACGCAGTATTTT. The J gene is TRBJ2-3, the V gene TRBV13; 7 bases are shared with TRBD2. V dropped 1 base and J dropped 2; count of bases not matched to a gene: 3. The CDR3 has 15 amino acids. CDR1 and CDR2 from the germline V gene are PRHDT and FYEKMQ (reference sequence). Full variable domain (missing parts from reference TRBV13 and TRBJ2-3): AAGVIQSPRHLIKEKRETATLKCYPIPRHDTVYWYQQGPGQDPQFLISFYEKMQSDKGSIPDRFSAQQFSDYHSELNMSSLELGDSALYFCASSLAAGVTDTQYFGPGTRLTVL.

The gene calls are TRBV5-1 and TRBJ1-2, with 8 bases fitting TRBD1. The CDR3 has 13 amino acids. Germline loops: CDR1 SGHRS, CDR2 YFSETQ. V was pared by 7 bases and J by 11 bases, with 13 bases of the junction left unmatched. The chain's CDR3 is CASGHGQGGSYTF. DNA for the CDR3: TGCGCCAGCGGACATGGACAGGGTGGTAGTTACACCTTC.

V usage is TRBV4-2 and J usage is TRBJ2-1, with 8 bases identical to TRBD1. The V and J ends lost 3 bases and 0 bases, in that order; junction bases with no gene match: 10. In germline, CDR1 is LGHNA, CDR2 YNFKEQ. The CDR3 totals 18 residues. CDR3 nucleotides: TGTGCCAGCAGCCAGATTCGTGGACAGGGCGACTCCTACAATGAGCAGTTCTTC. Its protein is CASSQIRGQGDSYNEQFF.

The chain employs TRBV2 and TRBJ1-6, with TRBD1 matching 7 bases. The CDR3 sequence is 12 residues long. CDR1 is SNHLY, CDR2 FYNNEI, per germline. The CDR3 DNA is TGTGCGGGAAGGGACAGTAATTCACCCCTCCACTTT. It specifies CAGRDSNSPLHF.

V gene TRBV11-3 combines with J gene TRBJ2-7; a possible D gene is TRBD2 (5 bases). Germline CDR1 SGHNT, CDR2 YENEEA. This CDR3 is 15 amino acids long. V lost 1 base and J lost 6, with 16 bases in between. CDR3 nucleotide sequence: TGTGCCAGCAGCTTAGGGGCGGGCGGTCATGGCGAGCAGTACTTC. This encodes CASSLGAGGHGEQYF. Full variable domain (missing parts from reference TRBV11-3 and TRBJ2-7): EAGVVQSPRYKIIEKKQPVAFWCNPISGHNTLYWYLQNLGQGPELLIRYENEEAVDDSQLPKDRFSAERLKGVDSTLKIQPAELGDSAVYLCASSLGAGGHGEQYFGPGTRLTVT.